This T cell receptor beta chain was identified in a study of T cell responses to AZD1222 COVID-19 vaccine. General study findings and limits: Of spike-specific TCRs, nearly half reportedly target regions left unmutated in variants. At baseline, seropositivity was found in only six AZD1222 recipients. Two doses of AZD1222 preceded a rise in Spike-specific TCR breadth and depth. Spike-wide coverage was observed for vaccine-associated CD4 TCRs, with dominant responses at 160-218 and 743-854.

The sample holds one count of this clone. What it recognizes is unknown. The assay was immunoSEQ multiplex PCR, and TCRdb's table has in-frame clones only and misses some. Of 80,000 or so clones in the sample, about nine tenths were seen once. Trimming stripped 4 bases from V and 2 bases from J, with 5 bases between. The CDR3 totals 12 residues. Germline CDR1 is ENHRY and CDR2 is SYGVKD. The gene calls are TRBV10-3 and TRBJ2-5, with D unresolved. The receptor comes from an adult who received the AZD1222 COVID-19 vaccine. The specimen comprised peripheral blood, sampled 28 days after the second AZD1222 dose. CDR3 protein: CAISGFQETQYF. The CDR3 nucleotides read TGTGCCATCAGTGGCTTTCAAGAGACCCAGTACTTC.